This T cell receptor beta chain was recovered during a study of early T cells in non-severe SARS-CoV-2 infection. General study findings and limits: VDJdb matching skewed toward anti-spike CD8 responses, missing private and CD4 specificities.

This CDR3 spans 13 amino acids. Trimming took 4 bases from V and 2 from J, leaving 7 bases between them. CDR1 and CDR2 (germline): LGHDT, YNNKEL (reference sequence). There are a few counts of this clonotype. Antigen unknown. TCRdb re-derived calls from the 5' RACE reads in MiXCR, one entry per CDR3 protein. Found here are about 60,000 distinct CDR3 sequences, roughly 18% of them singletons; the top ten hold approximately 9%. The chain uses TRBV3-1 and TRBJ2-3; TRBD2 might be the D (5 bases). The sample consisted of whole blood, taken at baseline. This clonotype originated in an adult who was a healthcare worker with PCR-confirmed SARS-CoV-2 infection or an uninfected control (not recorded which). As DNA, the CDR3 is TGTGCCAGCAGCCTGCGGGCCACAGATACGCAGTATTTT. It is translated as CASSLRATDTQYF.